The 18 T cell receptor beta chains in this list originate from one sample, sequenced in a study of CD8+ T cells in alopecia areata. RNA extraction was followed by reverse transcription into cDNA, which acted as the sequencing template. This table comes from immunoSEQ multiplex PCR, and its TCRdb copy is limited to in-frame clones, with some not included. The sample holds about 210,000 clones, roughly 56% seen once. Treatment meaning: oral pan-JAK inhibitor, 5-10 mg twice daily. Sequenced here: CD4+ T cells sorted from blood, sampled at week 4, from a patient treated with tofacitinib. The receptors derive from a human donor with alopecia areata.

The V call is TRBV4-1, the J call TRBJ1-5; TRBD1 matches 7 bases. The CDR3 consists of 15 residues. V lost 5 bases, J lost 3 bases, and 7 bases stayed unmatched. The germline V gene has CDR1 MGHRA and CDR2 YSYEKL. The CDR3 spells CASSSLGQVNQPQHF. Written as DNA, the CDR3 is TGCGCCAGCAGCTCCCTCGGACAGGTCAATCAGCCCCAGCATTTT.

The rearrangement uses TRBV7-2 and TRBJ2-6; D not certain. This CDR3 is built from 15 residues. The V and J ends lost 1 base and 6 bases respectively, with 10 bases between them. The germline CDR1 and CDR2 sequences are SGHTA and FQGNSA. The CDR3 DNA reads TGTGCCAGCAGCTTAGACGGAGCTATGGCCAACGTCCTGACTTTC. Amino acid sequence: CASSLDGAMANVLTF.

The CDR3 loop reads CASRQHGRGPEETQYF. CDR3 in DNA: TGTGCCAGCAGACAGCACGGGCGGGGGCCCGAAGAGACCCAGTACTTC. The chain couples TRBV13 to TRBJ2-5, with D perhaps matching TRBD2 (7 bases). The CDR3 covers 16 residues. The germline V and J ends were trimmed by 6 bases and 3 bases, with 20 bases remaining between them. Germline V gene sequence: CDR1 PRHDT, CDR2 FYEKMQ (reference sequence).

For this clone: Because it lacks the conserved phenylalanine or tryptophan at the end, this CDR3 is likely a read error. V gene TRBV15 combines with J gene TRBJ1-2; the D is unclear. The germline CDR1 and CDR2 sequences are LNHNV and YYDKDF (reference sequence). The CDR3 sequence is 13 residues long. With 2 bases removed from V and 6 bases from J, the gap between germline ends came to 10 bases. CDR3 protein: CATSRPQSDGYTL. CDR3 coding DNA: TGTGCCACCAGCAGACCCCAATCGGATGGCTACACCCTC.

This clone was observed a few times. The rearrangement uses TRBV9 and TRBJ2-3; D call uncertain. Germline V gene lookup returns CDR1 SGDLS and CDR2 YYNGEE. This CDR3 has 13 residues. Trimming left V 2 bases short and J 6 bases short, with 10 bases between. The CDR3 nucleotides are TGTGCCAGCAGCGTTTTAATCCGCGATACGCAGTATTTT. As protein: CASSVLIRDTQYF.

The chain has TRBV29-1 and TRBJ2-5, with 15 bases lining up with TRBD2. Germline V gene lookup returns CDR1 SQVTM and CDR2 ANQGSEA. The CDR3 runs 19 residues. The junction had 10 bases not matched to a gene; V was cut back by 1 base and J by 1 base. CDR3: CSVEVPGLAGGGLQETQYF. The DNA for the CDR3 is TGCAGCGTTGAAGTTCCGGGACTAGCGGGGGGCGGACTCCAAGAGACCCAGTACTTC.

CDR3 DNA: TGTGCCAGCAGCTTAGGGATCTACCAAGAGACCCAGTACTTC. Translating gives CASSLGIYQETQYF. The rearrangement joins TRBV11-2 to TRBJ2-5; no reliable D call. Germline CDR1 and CDR2: SGHAT and FQNNGV. V dropped 1 base and J dropped 0 bases, with 6 bases sitting between them. The CDR3 has 14 residues.

V gene TRBV5-1 combines with J gene TRBJ2-7; D not certain. Germline CDR1 SGHRS, CDR2 YFSETQ. The germline V and J ends were trimmed by 0 bases and 1 base, with 8 bases remaining between them. The CDR3 spans 14 residues. The CDR3 region is CASSLEPESYEQYF. DNA of the CDR3: TGCGCCAGCAGCTTGGAGCCCGAATCCTACGAGCAGTACTTC.

This chain connects TRBV7-2 to TRBJ1-2, with TRBD1 as a possible D gene (6 bases). V was shortened by 6 bases and J by 6 bases, with 17 bases between the two germline ends. The CDR3 is 14 amino acids. Germline V gene sequence: CDR1 SGHTA, CDR2 FQGNSA. The CDR3 spells CASRKGDSPHGYTF. The CDR3 bases are TGTGCCAGCAGGAAGGGGGATTCACCCCATGGCTACACCTTC.

Only a few counts were recorded for this clone. V gene TRBV6-5 combines with J gene TRBJ2-7, with D unclear. V gave up 5 bases and J gave up 4 bases, with 6 bases separating them. This CDR3 is 11 amino acids long. Per germline, CDR1 MNHEY and CDR2 SVGAGI. The CDR3 DNA follows: TGTGCCAGCAGTGCCAATTACGAGCAGTACTTC. It yields the protein CASSANYEQYF.

This chain uses TRBV5-1 with TRBJ2-1; 10 bases fit TRBD1. The germline CDR1 and CDR2 sequences are SGHRS and YFSETQ. The CDR3 consists of 17 residues. V lost 3 bases, J lost 3 bases, and 9 bases stayed unmatched. This CDR3 is CASSSLRQGAVYNEQFF. CDR3 nucleotide sequence: TGCGCCAGCAGCTCCCTTAGACAGGGGGCGGTCTACAATGAGCAGTTCTTC.

The chain carries TRBV5-1 and TRBJ2-5; no clear D. The CDR3 spans 13 residues. Germline V lookup: CDR1 SGHRS, CDR2 YFSETQ. V was shortened by 4 bases and J by 2 bases, with 9 bases between the two germline ends. CDR3 nucleotides: TGCGCCAGCAGCCGGGCGAAACAAGAGACCCAGTACTTC. Translated: CASSRAKQETQYF.

This clone turned up a few times. This specimen includes other DNA sequences encoding the same CDR3. This chain joins TRBV29-1 and TRBJ1-1; D remains ambiguous. The V and J ends lost 1 base and 2 bases respectively, with 8 bases between them. The germline V gene encodes CDR1 SQVTM and CDR2 ANQGSEA. CDR3 length equals 13 residues. For the CDR3, the DNA is TGCAGCGTTGAAGGGACCTTAAACACTGAAGCTTTCTTT. Residues: CSVEGTLNTEAFF.

This sequence joins TRBV5-4 and TRBJ2-2; D is uncertain. The CDR3 length is 11 residues. Germline CDR1 is SGHNT and CDR2 is YYREEE (reference sequence). V lost 3 bases to trimming and J lost 4 bases, with 1 base between them. The CDR3 reads CASSSTGELFF. The CDR3 region has the DNA TGTGCCAGCAGCTCCACCGGGGAGCTGTTTTTT.

The chain joins TRBV27 to TRBJ1-5; 8 bases line up with TRBD1. CDR1 is MNHEY, CDR2 SMNVEV, per germline (reference sequence). The V and J ends lost 4 bases and 6 bases, in that order; junction bases with no gene match: 5. The CDR3 covers 14 residues. CDR3: CASSSDRVGQPQHF. CDR3 coding DNA: TGTGCCAGCAGTTCGGACAGGGTGGGTCAGCCCCAGCATTTT.

The chain combines TRBV5-1 with TRBJ1-1; no firm D call. The CDR3 runs 15 residues. V lost 4 bases to trimming and J lost 1 base, with 14 bases between them. Germline V gives CDR1 SGHRS, CDR2 YFSETQ. The CDR3 sequence: CASSQRQQSNTEAFF. In DNA form, the CDR3 reads TGCGCCAGCAGCCAGCGGCAGCAGTCGAACACTGAAGCTTTCTTT.

This chain's CDR3 is CASSPKTDGYTF. CDR3 sequence (DNA): TGTGCCAGCAGCCCCAAGACAGACGGCTACACCTTC. The chain couples TRBV7-2 to TRBJ1-2, with D possibly matching TRBD1 (5 bases). In germline, CDR1 is SGHTA, CDR2 FQGNSA. This CDR3 is 12 amino acids long. V was clipped by 5 bases and J by 8 bases, with 12 bases between them.

The chain is built from TRBV7-2 and TRBJ1-6; no definite D call. The CDR3 sequence is 15 residues long. The V end lost 3 bases, the J end lost 0 bases, and 6 bases lay between the germline ends. CDR1 is SGHTA, CDR2 FQGNSA, per germline. The CDR3 reads CASSFGPSYNSPLHF. For the CDR3, the DNA is TGTGCCAGCAGCTTCGGTCCCTCCTATAATTCACCCCTCCACTTT.